Below, 20 T cell receptor beta chains from the same sample are listed, as sequenced in a study of Ad26.COV2.S vaccination and SARS-CoV-2 variants. The sample's treatment: some 19 received Ad26.COV2.S at low or high dose, single or two shots; roughly 5 received placebo; per-sample allocation not given. Day 63 after the first vaccine or placebo injection was the time point for sampling. Libraries were prepared by immunoSEQ multiplex PCR; TCRdb keeps only in-frame clonotypes and omits some of them. The sample holds about 480,000 clones, approximately 88% seen once. This specimen was peripheral blood, taken in a trial of Ad26.COV2.S vaccine versus placebo. The receptors were sampled from a person aged 18-65 years who received the Ad26.COV2.S COVID-19 vaccine or a placebo.

The chain carries TRBV30 and TRBJ2-5; 7 bases map to TRBD2. The V gene end was trimmed by 3 bases and the J gene end by 0 bases; junction bases not matched to a gene: 13. This CDR3 region has 17 residues. CDR1 and CDR2 (germline): GTSNPN, SVGIG (reference sequence). This CDR3 is CAWSTYYSGLYQETQYF. The CDR3 DNA follows: TGTGCCTGGAGCACCTATTATAGCGGGTTATACCAAGAGACCCAGTACTTC.

The CDR3 here is CASSYSGGAGANVLTF. The CDR3 nucleotides are TGTGCCAGCTCATACTCGGGGGGGGCTGGGGCCAACGTCCTGACTTTC. V is TRBV18 and J is TRBJ2-6; 8 positions agree with TRBD2. The germline gives CDR1 KGHSH, CDR2 LQKENI. CDR3 length: 16 amino acids. Trimming cost V 5 bases and J 2 bases; bases outside gene matches: 5.

The chain carries TRBV5-4 and TRBJ1-6; no clear D. The CDR3 consists of 15 residues. V was trimmed by 0 bases and J by 4 bases, leaving 8 bases between them. CDR1 SGHNT and CDR2 YYREEE come from the germline V gene (reference sequence). As DNA, the CDR3 is TGTGCCAGCAGCTTGGCTAGCCGTTATAATTCACCCCTCCACTTT. As protein: CASSLASRYNSPLHF. The full variable domain, in which reference TRBV5-4 and TRBJ1-6 provide the parts outside the CDR3, is ETGVTQSPTHLIKTRGQQVTLRCSSQSGHNTVSWYQQALGQGPQFIFQYYREEENGRGNFPPRFSGLQFPNYSSELNVNALELDDSALYLCASSLASRYNSPLHFGNGTRLTVT.

This sequence joins TRBV7-2 and TRBJ2-1; TRBD2 is a possible D gene (6 bases). Looked up from germline, CDR1 is SGHTA and CDR2 is FQGNSA. Trimming removed 1 base at V and 4 bases at J, with 8 bases between. This CDR3 has 14 amino acids. The DNA of the CDR3 is TGTGCCAGCAGCTTAGACGGGAGATACAATGAGCAGTTCTTC. Translating gives CASSLDGRYNEQFF.

The genes are TRBV2 and TRBJ2-5; weak D call: TRBD2 (5 bases). CDR1 SNHLY and CDR2 FYNNEI come from the germline V gene. This CDR3 has 14 amino acids. V lost 0 bases and J lost 5, with 10 bases in between. The CDR3 reads CASSEARVVETQYF. The CDR3 nucleotides are TGTGCCAGCAGTGAAGCGCGGGTCGTCGAGACCCAGTACTTC.

The chain joins TRBV24-1 to TRBJ1-5; 11 positions agree with TRBD1. J was trimmed by 2 bases and V by 2 bases; bases with no gene match: 4. The CDR3 loop spans 17 amino acids. The germline V gene has CDR1 KGHDR and CDR2 SFDVKD. CDR3 in amino acids: CATSDWTGGRGNQPQHF. CDR3 DNA sequence: TGTGCCACCAGTGATTGGACAGGGGGCAGGGGCAATCAGCCCCAGCATTTT.

J is TRBJ2-7 and V is TRBV3-1 (or the pseudogene TRBV3-2); the D gene is possibly TRBD2 (6 bases). The CDR3 has 11 amino acids. Looked up from germline, CDR1 is LGHDT and CDR2 is YNNKEL (reference sequence). Trimming removed 9 bases at V and 3 bases at J, with 9 bases between. The CDR3 spells CASGGNYEQYF. CDR3 coding DNA: TGTGCCAGTGGGGGGAACTACGAGCAGTACTTC.

The J gene is TRBJ1-2, the V gene TRBV19, with 8 bases fitting TRBD1. V shed 7 bases, J shed 4 bases, and the junction held 2 bases outside the gene matches. CDR1 is LNHDA, CDR2 SQIVND, per germline (reference sequence). The CDR3 consists of 12 residues. CDR3 in DNA: TGTGCCAGTACGGGACAGGTCTATGGCTACACCTTC. This gives the protein CASTGQVYGYTF.

This clone came up once. This CDR3 is CASNVQGGTEAFF. CDR3 DNA: TGTGCCAGCAACGTTCAGGGCGGCACTGAAGCTTTCTTT. The chain has TRBV2 and TRBJ1-1, with D possibly TRBD1 on 5 matching bases. CDR1 SNHLY and CDR2 FYNNEI come from the germline V gene. The CDR3 consists of 13 residues. V shed 7 bases and J shed 4 bases, with 13 bases lying between them.

The chain employs TRBV5-8 and TRBJ1-4, with 7 nucleotides matching TRBD1. V lost 3 bases and J lost 5; bases outside the gene matches: 4. Germline V gene lookup returns CDR1 SGHTS and CDR2 YDEGEE. The CDR3 contains 14 residues. CDR3 sequence reads: CASSWDSLNEKLFF. In DNA form, the CDR3 reads TGTGCCAGCAGCTGGGACAGTTTAAATGAAAAACTGTTTTTT.

This chain uses TRBV4-1 with TRBJ2-7; 8 bases are shared with TRBD1. V was clipped by 1 base and J by 2 bases; unmatched bases: 7. Looked up from germline, CDR1 is MGHRA and CDR2 is YSYEKL. This CDR3 spans 16 amino acids. The CDR3 DNA reads as TGCGCCAGCAGCCAAGGGCCCCAGGGGGCGACCTACGAGCAGTACTTC. Translation gives CASSQGPQGATYEQYF.

The V and J genes are TRBV11-2 and TRBJ2-1; D unclear. Germline CDR1 reads SGHAT; CDR2 reads FQNNGV. Trimming pared 1 base from V and 4 bases from J, leaving 14 bases between. The CDR3 extends over 16 amino acids. The CDR3 reads CASSLAFKTRYNEQFF. The CDR3 region has the DNA TGTGCCAGCAGCTTAGCATTCAAGACCAGGTACAATGAGCAGTTCTTC.

This sequence joins TRBV19 and TRBJ2-7; D unclear. CDR1 LNHDA and CDR2 SQIVND come from the germline V gene (reference sequence). V lost 4 bases and J lost 2, with 9 bases in between. The length of the CDR3 is 13 residues. The CDR3 sequence: CASSSLGAYEQYF. The CDR3 coding sequence is TGTGCCAGTAGTAGTCTAGGAGCCTACGAGCAGTACTTC.

The rearrangement uses TRBV19 and TRBJ2-3; D gene uncertain. Germline CDR1 and CDR2: LNHDA and SQIVND (reference sequence). The CDR3 has 14 residues. Between the trimmed V and J ends, which lost 5 bases and 4 bases, there was a span of 13 bases. CDR3: CASSLVRRADTQYF. CDR3 DNA: TGTGCCAGTAGTTTGGTGAGACGCGCAGATACGCAGTATTTT. Together with reference TRBV19 and TRBJ2-3, the CDR3 gives the full variable domain: DGGITQSPKYLFRKEGQNVTLSCEQNLNHDAMYWYRQDPGQGLRLIYYSQIVNDFQKGDIAEGYSVSREKKESFPLTVTSAQKNPTAFYLCASSLVRRADTQYFGPGTRLTVL.

J is TRBJ2-1 and V is TRBV9, with D hard to call. The CDR3 extends over 15 amino acids. V was shortened by 0 bases and J by 2 bases, with 9 bases between the two germline ends. The germline V gene encodes CDR1 SGDLS and CDR2 YYNGEE. The DNA of the CDR3 is TGTGCCAGCAGCGTAGGCGGATCCACCTACAATGAGCAGTTCTTC. As protein: CASSVGGSTYNEQFF.

The chain uses TRBV6-2 or TRBV6-3 and TRBJ1-2, with D perhaps matching TRBD1 (5 bases). The CDR3 runs to 13 residues. Germline CDR1 and CDR2: MNHEY and SVGEGT. Trimming left V 5 bases short and J 0 bases short, with 7 bases between. The CDR3 nucleotides read TGTGCCAGCAGTCTGACAGCTAACTATGGCTACACCTTC. Encoded protein: CASSLTANYGYTF.

As to this clone: One end of the junction does not line up with germline, which may come from a read error. CDR3 sequence: CASSEVSWGTYDEQFF. For the CDR3, the DNA is TGTGCCAGCAGCGAAGTGAGTTGGGGGACGTACGATGAGCAGTTCTTC. The gene calls are TRBV6-1 and TRBJ2-1, with D perhaps given as TRBD1 or TRBD2 (5 bases each). The V gene's germline CDR1 is MNHNS and CDR2 SASEGT. CDR3 size: 16 residues.

V is TRBV14 and J is TRBJ1-2; D ambiguous. Germline V gives CDR1 SGHDN, CDR2 FVKESK. This CDR3 comprises 15 residues. The germline V and J ends were trimmed by 1 base and 4 bases, with 13 bases remaining between them. For the CDR3, the DNA is TGTGCCAGCAGCCAAGTCGGGATTCGGAGCTATGGCTACACCTTC. It specifies CASSQVGIRSYGYTF.

V usage is TRBV7-9 and J usage is TRBJ2-5, with unresolved D. Germline CDR1 SEHNR, CDR2 FQNEAQ (reference sequence). Trimming took 1 base from V and 5 from J, leaving 11 bases between them. The CDR3 length is 14 residues. The CDR3 sequence is CASSLETGFETQYF. The CDR3 bases are TGTGCCAGCAGCTTAGAGACGGGCTTCGAGACCCAGTACTTC. Looking up the rest from reference TRBV7-9 and TRBJ2-5 gives the full variable domain: DTGVSQNPRHKITKRGQNVTFRCDPISEHNRLYWYRQTLGQGPEFLTYFQNEAQLEKSRLLSDRFSAERPKGSFSTLEIQRTEQGDSAMYLCASSLETGFETQYFGPGTRLLVL.

This clone was observed a single time. This chain joins TRBV11-2 and TRBJ1-2; D not certain. This CDR3 contains 11 residues. CDR1 is SGHAT and CDR2 is FQNNGV in the germline V gene. V lost 5 bases and J lost 1, with 2 bases in between. The CDR3: CASSLNYGYTF. CDR3 sequence (DNA): TGTGCCAGCAGCCTTAACTATGGCTACACCTTC.